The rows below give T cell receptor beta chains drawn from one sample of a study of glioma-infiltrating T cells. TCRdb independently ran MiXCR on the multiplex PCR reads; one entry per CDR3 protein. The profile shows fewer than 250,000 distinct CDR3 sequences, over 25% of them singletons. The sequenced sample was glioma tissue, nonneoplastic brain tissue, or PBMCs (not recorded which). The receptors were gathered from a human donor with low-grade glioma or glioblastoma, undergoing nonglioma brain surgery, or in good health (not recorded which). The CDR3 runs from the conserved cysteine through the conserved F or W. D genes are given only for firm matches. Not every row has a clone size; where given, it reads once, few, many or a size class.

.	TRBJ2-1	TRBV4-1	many	CASSLIQGDEQFF	TGCGCCAGCAGTCTAATCCAGGGTGATGAGCAGTTCTTC
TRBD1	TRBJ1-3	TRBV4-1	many	CASSLDRGRNTIYF	TGCGCCAGCAGCCTGGACAGGGGTAGAAACACCATATATTTT
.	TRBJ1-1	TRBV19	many	CASSMQGATEAFF	TGTGCCAGTAGTATGCAAGGGGCAACTGAAGCTTTCTTT
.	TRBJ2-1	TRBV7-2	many	CASSLFGGEQFF	TGTGCCAGCAGCCTCTTTGGCGGGGAGCAGTTCTTC
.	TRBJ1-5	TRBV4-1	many	CASSHTIDNQPQHF	TGCGCCAGCAGCCATACAATAGACAATCAGCCCCAGCATTTT
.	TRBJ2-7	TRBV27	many	CASSFSGNEQYF	TGTGCCAGCAGTTTCTCCGGGAACGAGCAGTACTTC
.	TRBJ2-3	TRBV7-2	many	CASRRTLAADTQYF	TGTGCCAGCAGACGCACATTGGCGGCAGATACGCAGTATTTT
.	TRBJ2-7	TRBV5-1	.	CASSLDVARTYEQYF	TGCGCCAGCAGCTTGGACGTCGCGCGTACCTACGAGCAGTACTTC
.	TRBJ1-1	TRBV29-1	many	CSVGREGTEAFF	TGCAGCGTAGGGAGGGAGGGCACTGAAGCTTTCTTT
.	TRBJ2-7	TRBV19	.	CASSIGAQGNEQYF	TGTGCCAGTAGTATCGGAGCCCAGGGAAACGAGCAGTACTTC
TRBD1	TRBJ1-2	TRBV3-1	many	CASSFPGQGHYGYTF	TGTGCCAGCAGCTTTCCGGGACAGGGACACTATGGCTACACCTTC
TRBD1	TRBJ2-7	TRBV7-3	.	CASSLGGQRPYEQYF	TGTGCCAGCAGCCTTGGGGGACAGCGACCCTACGAGCAGTACTTC
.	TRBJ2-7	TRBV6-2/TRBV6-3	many	CASSYTLGPYEQYF	TGTGCCAGCAGTTACACACTTGGCCCCTACGAGCAGTACTTC
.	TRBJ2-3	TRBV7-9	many	CASSLSSGTDTQYF	TGTGCCAGCAGCTTATCTAGCGGCACAGATACGCAGTATTTT
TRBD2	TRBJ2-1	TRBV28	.	CASTLVSSGSFQVRDTQFF	TGTGCCAGCACCCTGGTGTCGAGCGGGAGTTTCCAAGTACGTGATACGCAGTTCTTC
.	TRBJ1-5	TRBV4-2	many	CASSQGGTDGLNQPQHF	TGTGCCAGCAGCCAAGGGGGGACGGACGGATTGAATCAGCCCCAGCATTTT
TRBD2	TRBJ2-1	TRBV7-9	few	CASSPGLAGLIFSYNEQFF	TGTGCCAGCAGCCCGGGACTAGCGGGACTAATTTTTTCCTACAATGAGCAGTTCTTC
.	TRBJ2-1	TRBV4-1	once	CASSQSYRIRDEQYF	TGCGCCAGCAGCCAGTCCTACAGGATAAGGGACGAGCAATACTTC
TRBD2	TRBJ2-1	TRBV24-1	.	CATGVAGGSSYNEQFF	TGTGCCACCGGTGTTGCGGGGGGGAGCTCCTACAATGAGCAGTTCTTC